This T cell receptor beta chain derives from a study of metastatic and nonmetastatic thyroid tumors (dated by TCRdb to about 2020). Concerning the study at large: The researchers compared repertoires between peripheral blood samples and tumor or nodule tissue samples from patients with malignant or benign thyroid disease.

The germline V gene encodes CDR1 MDHEN and CDR2 SYDVKM. Reading from cysteine to phenylalanine, the CDR3 counts 17 amino acids. Only the CDR3 region is kept as DNA, spanning 51 bases read in frame from base 1. Before undergoing thyroid surgery, none of the patients had been given any kind of treatment. Using T-cell receptor beta sequencing, the study looked back at clinical samples from patients collected from about 2012 to 2018. The library was generated by PCR. Sequencing used an Illumina HiSeq 4000. High-throughput sequencing was used to profile the TCR beta-chain CDR3 region of every patient. As for how the authors treated the data: CDR3 differences across clinicopathological groups were used to build a classifier for discriminating distant-metastatic papillary thyroid cancer patients. The Shannon index was used to measure repertoire diversity, and the Morisita-Horn index was used to measure how similar tumor and blood repertoires were. Starting from the raw public reads, TCRdb applied fastp trimming at Q25, assembled clones with MiXCR and retained in-frame beta chains. It is TCRdb's table, rather than the study itself, that gives the V and J calls and clone size. For this sample the table gives nearly 25,000 clones, of which 13% were detected only once. The ten biggest clones cover 13% to 15% of the sample.

Broad study findings and their caveats: In both blood and tumor samples, malignant tumors were reported to have significantly higher TCR beta diversity than benign nodules.

In this sample, this clone turned up many times. The antigen it recognizes is unknown. A much larger clone sits a single nucleotide away, making a read error possible. The chain is made from TRBV28 and TRBJ2-1; the D gene remains uncertain. The TCR sequence derives from a female donor with papillary thyroid cancer or a benign thyroid nodule (not recorded which). Some clones in this sample may be carry-over from other donors' samples. Sequenced sample: blood. The CDR3 reads as follows: CASSLSLPMASYNERFF. The DNA sequence reads TGTGCCAGCAGTTTAAGCCTCCCTATGGCGTCCTACAATGAGCGGTTCTTC.